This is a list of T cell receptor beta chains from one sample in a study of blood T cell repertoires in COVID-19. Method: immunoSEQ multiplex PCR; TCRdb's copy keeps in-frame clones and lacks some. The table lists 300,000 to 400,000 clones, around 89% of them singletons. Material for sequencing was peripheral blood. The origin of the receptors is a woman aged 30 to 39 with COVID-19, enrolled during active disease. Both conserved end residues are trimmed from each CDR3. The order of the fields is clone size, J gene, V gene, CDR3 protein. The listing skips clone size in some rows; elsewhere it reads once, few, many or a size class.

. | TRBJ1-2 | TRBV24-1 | ATSDPTGLGYGYT
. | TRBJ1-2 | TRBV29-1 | SAFSDYGYT
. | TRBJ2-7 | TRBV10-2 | ASSETSYEQY
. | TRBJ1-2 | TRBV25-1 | ASTQRGDFYGYT
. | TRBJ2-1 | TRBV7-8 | ASSLVAGGKGNEQF
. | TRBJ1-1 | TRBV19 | ASSKAGPMNTEAF
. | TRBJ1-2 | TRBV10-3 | AISEMGADNYGYT
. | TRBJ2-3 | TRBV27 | ASSSPAGSTDTQY
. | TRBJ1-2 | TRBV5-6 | ASSLSGAYYGYT
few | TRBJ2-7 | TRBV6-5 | ASQTDVSYEQY
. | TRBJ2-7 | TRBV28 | ASSKGTVPYEQY
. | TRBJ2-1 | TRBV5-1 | ASSLEHRGSDEQF
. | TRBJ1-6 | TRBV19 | ASSTADRDNSPLH
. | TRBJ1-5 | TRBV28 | ASSFVLGTGDRNQPQH
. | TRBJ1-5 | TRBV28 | ASSPPTGLAQPQH
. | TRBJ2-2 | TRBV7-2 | ASSFLAGVSGELF
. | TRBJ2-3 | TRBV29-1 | SVGEGWQRWDTQY
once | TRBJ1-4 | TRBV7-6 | ASSLGFPEKGGKLF
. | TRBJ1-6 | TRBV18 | ASSPPSQGNSPLH
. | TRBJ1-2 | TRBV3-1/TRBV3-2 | ASSPDSTGGYGYT
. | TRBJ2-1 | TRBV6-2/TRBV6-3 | ASSPLRARTINEQF
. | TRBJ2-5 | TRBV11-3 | ASSLGWGPQETQY
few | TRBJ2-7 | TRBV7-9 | ASSPTQGASSYEQY
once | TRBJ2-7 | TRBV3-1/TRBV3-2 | ASSQDATGVYEQY
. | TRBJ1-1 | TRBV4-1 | ASSQSTGGDTEAF
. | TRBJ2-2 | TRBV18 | ASSPSYEGNGELF
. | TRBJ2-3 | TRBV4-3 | ASSPGGPNGDTQY
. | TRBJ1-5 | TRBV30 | AWSPDRPNQPQH
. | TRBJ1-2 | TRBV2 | ASIPGRGQGSFRNYGYT
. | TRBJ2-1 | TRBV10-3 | AISEYLQGSSSYNEQF
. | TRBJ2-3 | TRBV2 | ASLGTINFTDTQY
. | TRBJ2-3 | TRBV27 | ASSLAEGAGGTDTQY
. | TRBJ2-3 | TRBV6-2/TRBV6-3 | ASSWTGQGRTGTDTQY
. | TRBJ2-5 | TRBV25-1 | ASSEGKTQY
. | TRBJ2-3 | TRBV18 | ASSPQLAGDTDTQY
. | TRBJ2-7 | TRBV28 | ASRLAGYEQY
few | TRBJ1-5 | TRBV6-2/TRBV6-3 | ASTPAGGDQPQH
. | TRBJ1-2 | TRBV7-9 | ASSLKQIYGYT
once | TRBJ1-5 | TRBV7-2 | ASNDQAISNQPQH
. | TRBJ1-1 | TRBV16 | ASSQFRTGNTEAF
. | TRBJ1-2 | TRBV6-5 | ASRPTGFGGDGYT
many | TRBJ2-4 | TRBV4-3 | ASSQGSGGVDIQY
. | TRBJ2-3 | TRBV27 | ASSKRTDTQY
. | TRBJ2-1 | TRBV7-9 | ASSINQVPNEQF
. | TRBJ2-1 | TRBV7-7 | ASSSGLAGINEQF
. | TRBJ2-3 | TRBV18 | ASSGASTDTQY